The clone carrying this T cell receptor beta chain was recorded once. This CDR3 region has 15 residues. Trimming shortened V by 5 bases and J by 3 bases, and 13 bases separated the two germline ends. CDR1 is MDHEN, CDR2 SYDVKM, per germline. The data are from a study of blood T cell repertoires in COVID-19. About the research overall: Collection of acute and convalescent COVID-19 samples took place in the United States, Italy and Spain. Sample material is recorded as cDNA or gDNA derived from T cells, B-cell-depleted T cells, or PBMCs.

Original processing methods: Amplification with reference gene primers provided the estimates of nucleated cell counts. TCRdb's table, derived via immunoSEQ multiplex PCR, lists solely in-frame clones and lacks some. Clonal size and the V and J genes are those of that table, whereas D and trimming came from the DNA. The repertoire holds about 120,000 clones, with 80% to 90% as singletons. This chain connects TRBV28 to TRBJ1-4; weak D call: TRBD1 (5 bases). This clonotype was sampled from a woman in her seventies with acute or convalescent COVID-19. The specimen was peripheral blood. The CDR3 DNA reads TGTGCCAGCAGTCCCGGGGGTACGGCTAATGAAAAACTGTTTTTT. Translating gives CASSPGGTANEKLFF.